This T cell receptor (beta chain) was identified during a study of identical twins. Findings and caveats of the study: Abundant beta clonotypes from cord blood had fewer insertions, unlike memory repertoires, which showed none.

To note about this clonotype: What it recognizes is unknown. Since a much larger clone is just one base distant, this may be a read error.

This CDR3 contains 14 residues. Per the germline V gene, CDR1 is KGHDR and CDR2 is SFDVKD. TCRdb called the 5' RACE reads again in MiXCR, with one record for every CDR3 protein. This table holds 280,000 or so distinct CDR3 sequences, about 8% found once. This same sample was also part of a study on yellow fever vaccine responses in identical twins.

Material: memory (CD45RO+) T cells sorted from blood. The chain combines TRBV24-1 with TRBJ2-1, with D possibly TRBD1 on 5 matching bases. This clonotype was obtained from a woman aged 18-30 years in good health. DNA for the CDR3: TGTGCCACCAGTGATACCTGGATGGACAATGAGCAGTCCTTC. Amino acid sequence: CATSDTWMDNEQSF.